Reported below is one T cell receptor (beta chain). Its antigen remains unidentified. At one end the junction does not follow the germline gene, possibly because of a read error. Alongside blood RNA obtained from unsorted whole blood, germline DNA was also extracted. Around 4.1 milliliters of peripheral blood were collected before surgery. This sample was included in a study of tumor-infiltrating lymphocytes in primary liver carcinoma. Turning to the study itself: Each sample had roughly 3.65 to 7.5 million productive TCRbeta reads regardless of tissue type.

The investigators made TCR beta cDNA from approximately 0.5 ug total RNA, using a constant-region primer. Three nested multiplex PCR rounds of slightly modified ARM-PCR generated TCR beta libraries. Forward primers for TRBV1-TRBV30 and a C-beta reverse primer served the first two PCR rounds, at about 10 cycles each. MiXCR, run by TCRdb on the multiplex PCR reads, gives a single entry per CDR3 protein. Of about 350,000 distinct CDR3 sequences listed, 65% are singletons. Broader study findings: Blood's top-250-clone fraction was significantly lower than that of tumors (p = 0.039).

CDR1 and CDR2 from the germline V gene are KGHDR and SFDVKD. The CDR3 spans 16 residues. The receptor comes from a man in his forties or fifties with primary liver carcinoma and hepatitis B virus infection. The rearrangement uses TRBV24-1 and TRBJ2-1; either TRBD1 or TRBD2 may fit D (5 bases each). Sample: peripheral blood. CDR3 sequence: CATSDWVGRSYIEQLF. As DNA, the CDR3 is TGTGCCACCAGTGATTGGGTGGGACGGTCCTACATTGAGCAGTTATTC.